These 15 T cell receptor beta chains came from one sample sequenced in a study of shared clonotypes between healthy human individuals. Using immunoSEQ multiplex PCR, the repertoire was profiled, and TCRdb retains in-frame clones only, with some absent. The sample lists about 2.4 million clones, approximately 94% occurring once. Input material: naive CD4+ T cells sorted from blood. Subset described: CD45RA+ positively selected. These receptors were taken from a man between 18 and 35 years old in good health.

This chain links TRBV27 with TRBJ1-6, with D possibly matching TRBD1 (5 bases). Germline V gene sequence: CDR1 MNHEY, CDR2 SMNVEV (reference sequence). The CDR3 length is 15 residues. Trimming took 6 bases from V and 5 from J, leaving 14 bases between them. The DNA of the CDR3 is TGTGCCAGCAGACCTTCCCAGGGAAATAATTCACCCCTCCACTTT. It codes for CASRPSQGNNSPLHF.

The rearrangement joins TRBV6-1 to TRBJ2-1; 8 positions match TRBD2. Germline V CDR1 and CDR2: MNHNS, SASEGT. The junction had 5 bases not matched to a gene; V was cut back by 3 bases and J by 7 bases. The CDR3 covers 14 residues. CDR3 sequence reads: CASSDYRGGNEQFF. The CDR3 bases are TGTGCCAGCAGTGATTATCGGGGGGGAAATGAGCAGTTCTTC.

The chain is built from TRBV5-1 and TRBJ2-5; 8 bases line up with TRBD1. J lost 1 base, V lost 2 bases, and 7 bases had no gene match. This CDR3 comprises 16 residues. Per germline, CDR1 SGHRS and CDR2 YFSETQ. CDR3 protein: CASSLRTGRGQETQYF. For the CDR3, the DNA is TGCGCCAGCAGCTTACGGACAGGGAGAGGCCAAGAGACCCAGTACTTC.

The V gene is TRBV30, the J gene TRBJ1-4; 10 nucleotides agree with TRBD1. The CDR3 contains 16 residues. V was clipped by 3 bases and J by 8 bases; unmatched bases: 12. CDR1 and CDR2 (germline): GTSNPN, SVGIG (reference sequence). CDR3 nucleotides: TGTGCCTGGAGCGAACAGGGGACAGGGGCAGGGGAAAAACTGTTTTTT. Its protein is CAWSEQGTGAGEKLFF.

This clone has just one count. This chain joins TRBV9 and TRBJ1-4, with TRBD1 matching 8 bases. The length of the CDR3 is 15 residues. J was trimmed by 5 bases and V by 4 bases; bases with no gene match: 7. In germline, CDR1 is SGDLS, CDR2 YYNGEE. The CDR3 bases are TGTGCCAGCAGCCCGCAGGGGGCTAGGAATGAAAAACTGTTTTTT. Amino acids: CASSPQGARNEKLFF.

The CDR3 nucleotides are TGCGCCAGCAGCGGCGGGACTAGCGGGAGGGATACGCAGTATTTT. Protein: CASSGGTSGRDTQYF. The chain links TRBV5-1 to TRBJ2-3; 15 positions agree with TRBD2. The CDR3 totals 15 residues. Trimming at V came to 4 bases and at J to 6 bases, leaving 3 bases not matched to a gene. Germline CDR1 and CDR2: SGHRS and YFSETQ.

The chain employs TRBV28 and TRBJ2-7; the D gene is possibly TRBD2 (6 bases). V was pared by 6 bases and J by 3 bases, with 15 bases between. The germline CDR1 and CDR2 sequences are MDHEN and SYDVKM. There are 14 residues in the CDR3. This CDR3 reads CASRTAGGGYEQYF. CDR3 DNA sequence: TGTGCCAGCAGGACAGCGGGTGGCGGCTACGAGCAGTACTTC.

For this clone: Other DNA sequences in this specimen translate into the identical CDR3. This chain links TRBV7-2 with TRBJ2-5, with no clear D. The CDR3 length is 12 residues. Trimming took off 4 bases at V and 5 bases at J, with 8 bases between the two ends. CDR1 and CDR2 from the germline V gene are SGHTA and FQGNSA. The DNA for the CDR3 is TGTGCCAGCAGCTCTTCTCGGGAGACCCAGTACTTC. This sequence encodes CASSSSRETQYF.

The table lists this clone with a few counts. The chain combines TRBV6-6 with TRBJ1-3, with TRBD1 as a possible D gene (5 bases). V dropped 2 bases and J dropped 4 bases, with 12 bases sitting between them. CDR1 is MNHNY and CDR2 is SVGAGI in the germline V gene (reference sequence). The CDR3 consists of 15 residues. The CDR3 region has the DNA TGTGCCAGCAGTTACCCGGCGGGACGGGGAAACACCATATATTTT. Amino acid sequence: CASSYPAGRGNTIYF.

The rearrangement uses TRBV2 and TRBJ2-1, with 10 bases fitting TRBD1. CDR3 length: 13 residues. The ends lost 8 bases at V and 6 bases at J; junction bases unmatched: 4. Germline assignment: CDR1 SNHLY and CDR2 FYNNEI. This chain's CDR3 is CASARTGGNEQFF. The CDR3 DNA sequence: TGTGCCAGCGCACGGACAGGGGGCAATGAGCAGTTCTTC.

This clone has just one count. The chain links TRBV6-6 to TRBJ2-7; the match to TRBD2 covers 10 bases. The CDR3 consists of 15 residues. CDR1 and CDR2 (germline): MNHNY, SVGAGI (reference sequence). With 4 bases clipped from V and 3 bases from J, the junction kept 6 bases outside the gene matches. CDR3 sequence reads: CASSFSASGSYEQYF. The DNA of the CDR3 is TGTGCCAGCAGTTTTTCGGCTAGCGGGAGCTACGAGCAGTACTTC.

The chain couples TRBV19 to TRBJ2-4, with 9 nucleotides matching TRBD1. The CDR3 length is 17 residues. Germline CDR1 reads LNHDA; CDR2 reads SQIVND (reference sequence). V lost 7 bases and J lost 0; bases outside the gene matches: 10. CDR3 DNA: TGTGCCAGTACAGCGCTGGAGGGACAGGGAGCCAAAAACATTCAGTACTTC. This sequence encodes CASTALEGQGAKNIQYF.

This chain connects TRBV19 to TRBJ2-1; TRBD2 matches at 15 bases. The CDR3 is made up of 14 amino acids. Trimming cost V 10 bases and J 10 bases; bases outside gene matches: 8. Germline assignment: CDR1 LNHDA and CDR2 SQIVND (reference sequence). CDR3 sequence (DNA): TGTGCCACCTGGACTAGCGGGGGGGCTGGCGAGCAGTTCTTC. Its protein product is CATWTSGGAGEQFF.

CDR3 protein: CASSRDGITDTQYF. The CDR3 DNA is TGTGCCAGCAGTCGGGACGGAATCACAGATACGCAGTATTTT. This rearrangement joins TRBV6-4 to TRBJ2-3, with D perhaps being TRBD1 or TRBD2 (5 bases each). Germline V CDR1 and CDR2: MRHNA, SNTAGT. V shed 5 bases and J shed 2 bases, with 11 bases lying between them. The CDR3 spans 14 residues.

The J gene is TRBJ2-7, the V gene TRBV30; 9 nucleotides line up with TRBD1. The CDR3 is 13 residues long. The J segment lost 0 bases and the V segment lost 7 bases, leaving 4 bases of the junction unmatched. Germline V gene data show CDR1 as GTSNPN and CDR2 as SVGIG (reference sequence). For the CDR3, the DNA is TGTGCCTTTGGACAGGGGTCCTCCTACGAGCAGTACTTC. It codes for CAFGQGSSYEQYF.